Listed below are T cell receptor beta chains from one sample, sequenced in a study of response to subunit inactivated influenza vaccine. TCRdb itself ran the RT-PCR reads through MiXCR, one entry per CDR3 protein. The sample lists roughly 180,000 distinct CDR3 sequences, nearly 9.5% seen once, with roughly a tenth in the top ten. The source was non-naive T cells sorted from PBMCs, collected on the day of vaccination. The receptors were sampled from a man between 45 and 60 years old who received an inactivated influenza vaccine. Each CDR3 is given with its conserved first and last residue. Each record gives: V gene, J gene, clone size, D gene, CDR3 DNA, CDR3 protein. A D gene is named only where the DNA matches it firmly. Rows give clone size only sometimes, using once, few, many, or a class for an expanded clone.

>TRBV12-3/TRBV12-4|TRBJ1-6|many|TRBD1
TGTGCCAGCAGTAACGGACAGGGCACCCTCCACTTT
CASSNGQGTLHF
>TRBV20-1|TRBJ1-4|many|-
TGCAGTGCCACGACAGCTACCAATGAAAAACTGTTTTTT
CSATTATNEKLFF
>TRBV5-1|TRBJ1-1|-|TRBD1
TGCGCCAGCAGCATGACAGGGCTACTCATGAACACTGAAGCTTTCTTT
CASSMTGLLMNTEAFF
>TRBV16|TRBJ2-7|few|TRBD1
TGTGCCAGCGGACAGGTCAACGAGCAGTACTTC
CASGQVNEQYF
>TRBV5-4|TRBJ2-5|-|TRBD1
TGTGCCAGCAGCTCAAAACAGGGGGCGGGAGAGACCCAGTACTTC
CASSSKQGAGETQYF
>TRBV30|TRBJ2-5|few|-
TGTGCCTGGAGTGGACCCCTAGTCAAGTTTGGGGAGACCCAGTACTTC
CAWSGPLVKFGETQYF
>TRBV20-1|TRBJ1-1|few|TRBD1
TGCAGTGCTAGAGATTCGCAACAGGGGGGGAAGGCTTTCTTT
CSARDSQQGGKAFF
>TRBV28|TRBJ1-5|-|-
TGTGCCAGCAGTTTACCAGATAATAGCAATCAGCCCCAGCATTTT
CASSLPDNSNQPQHF
>TRBV28|TRBJ2-1|few|TRBD1
TGTGCCAGCAGTCCCAGGACAGGGTTTTACAATGAGCAGTTCTTC
CASSPRTGFYNEQFF
>TRBV27|TRBJ2-5|many|-
TGTGCCAGCAGTTGGGGGGCCCAAGAGACCCAGTACTTC
CASSWGAQETQYF
>TRBV4-3|TRBJ2-7|-|TRBD2
TGCGCCAGCAGCCCCCAGGGAGGGAGCGAGCAGTACTTC
CASSPQGGSEQYF
>TRBV4-1|TRBJ1-2|many|-
TGCGCCAGCAGCCAAGATCCCCAGGGGATGTATGGCTACACCTTC
CASSQDPQGMYGYTF
>TRBV12-3/TRBV12-4|TRBJ2-5|-|-
TGTGCCAGCAGCCCTCGGGACTTTGAAGTGGAGACCCAGTACTTC
CASSPRDFEVETQYF